This TCR beta chain emerged from a study of shared clonotypes between healthy human individuals. Whole-study results and caveats: Relative to memory subsets, naive subsets generally showed larger estimated richness. Sampling used blood alone; tissue repertoires probably differ.

Germline-derived CDR1 and CDR2 are SGHRS and YFSETQ. This CDR3 is built from 13 residues. The V and J ends lost 4 bases and 5 bases, in that order; junction bases with no gene match: 4. This table comes from immunoSEQ multiplex PCR, and its TCRdb copy is limited to in-frame clones, with some not included. Here the sample spans over a million clones, around 95% being singletons. Comment on this clone: Its cognate antigen is unknown.

The J gene is TRBJ2-3, the V gene TRBV5-1, with 7 bases identical to TRBD1. The specimen sequenced was naive CD4+ T cells sorted from blood. Subset given: CD45RA+ positively selected. This TCR came from a man in his thirties or forties in good health. DNA of the CDR3: TGCGCCAGCAGCCCCCAGGGGGTAGATACGCAGTATTTT. It yields the protein CASSPQGVDTQYF.